Sequencing of this T cell receptor (beta chain) was carried out in a study of Ad26.COV2.S vaccination and SARS-CoV-2 variants. Study context: Sample donor was a member of the COV1001 Ad26.COV2.S trial arm. Study observations and caveats: Breadth of non-spike TCRs did not differ between vaccinees and placebo recipients.

Of note for this clone: Its antigen is undetermined.

Assay used: immunoSEQ multiplex PCR; TCRdb lists only in-frame clones, some missing. The data contain about 440,000 clones, roughly 85% of them singletons. The treatment: 19 received Ad26.COV2.S at low or high dose, single or two shots; several received placebo; per-sample allocation not given. Sample collection was performed on day 63 after the first vaccine or placebo injection. Germline CDR1 and CDR2: SGDLS and YYNGEE. The CDR3 extends over 16 amino acids. Between the trimmed V and J ends, which lost 10 bases and 4 bases, there was a span of 26 bases. The sequence was collected from a person aged 18 to 65 who received the Ad26.COV2.S COVID-19 vaccine or a placebo. This material consisted of peripheral blood, taken in a trial of Ad26.COV2.S vaccine versus placebo. The V call is TRBV9, the J call TRBJ1-2, with a tentative D call TRBD1 (5 bases). DNA for the CDR3: TGTGCCTCTTCCCCTTGGGGGACCGATGCTAGCTATGGCTACACCTTC. Translating gives CASSPWGTDASYGYTF.